This is a list of T cell receptor beta chains from one sample in a study of response to subunit inactivated influenza vaccine. MiXCR, applied by TCRdb to the RT-PCR reads, yields one record per CDR3 protein. This table has around 580,000 distinct CDR3 sequences, about 12% appearing once. The sample was PBMCs from blood, taken on the day of vaccination. The source of these receptors is a man aged 45-60 years who received an inactivated influenza vaccine. The CDR3 runs from the conserved cysteine through the conserved F or W. Size is stated for part of the rows, as once, few or many counts, or as a class when the clone is expanded.

j_call v_call clone_size cdr3_aa
TRBJ2-7 TRBV10-2 . CASSSSLGYEQYF
TRBJ2-7 TRBV5-1 few CASSPSGTGGHEQYF
TRBJ1-1 TRBV2 . CASRRDRGLLATEAFF
TRBJ1-2 TRBV6-4 . CASGRSRLYYGYTF
TRBJ1-2 TRBV5-6 few CASSLSSYGYTF
TRBJ1-6 TRBV5-1 many CASSASQGSYDSPLHF
TRBJ2-3 TRBV12-3/TRBV12-4 few CASSLEVRGTTDTQYF
TRBJ2-7 TRBV7-2 . CASSRRTDYEQYF
TRBJ2-7 TRBV20-1 . CSATGTSGVWGEQYF
TRBJ2-3 TRBV6-2/TRBV6-3 many CASSSLMDTQYF
TRBJ1-1 TRBV4-1 . CASSQGRTPNTEAFF
TRBJ2-4 TRBV29-1 . CSVESGPGNIQYF
TRBJ1-2 TRBV3-1 few CASSPGRAHGYTF
TRBJ1-1 TRBV20-1 . CSARDRRGPGTEAFF
TRBJ2-3 TRBV7-8 . CAGGSSTDTQYF
TRBJ1-1 TRBV29-1 many CSVEDSSGTEAFF
TRBJ2-3 TRBV29-1 few CSVEVGLSTDTQYF
TRBJ2-7 TRBV5-1 few CASSSSGTVYEQYF
TRBJ1-1 TRBV3-1 many CASSQVINTEAFF
TRBJ2-4 TRBV11-2 few CASSSGGQGRKVAKNIQYF
TRBJ2-3 TRBV5-1 . CASSPGQGVADTQYF
TRBJ2-2 TRBV20-1 few CSAREAGGVTGELFF
TRBJ1-1 TRBV12-3/TRBV12-4 . CASSSPSYTTEAFF
TRBJ2-1 TRBV5-1 many CASSLGQGKSSYNEQFF
TRBJ2-2 TRBV3-1 few CASSQNVAVNTGELFF
TRBJ2-5 TRBV21-1 . CASSKEEEKQGRKTQYF